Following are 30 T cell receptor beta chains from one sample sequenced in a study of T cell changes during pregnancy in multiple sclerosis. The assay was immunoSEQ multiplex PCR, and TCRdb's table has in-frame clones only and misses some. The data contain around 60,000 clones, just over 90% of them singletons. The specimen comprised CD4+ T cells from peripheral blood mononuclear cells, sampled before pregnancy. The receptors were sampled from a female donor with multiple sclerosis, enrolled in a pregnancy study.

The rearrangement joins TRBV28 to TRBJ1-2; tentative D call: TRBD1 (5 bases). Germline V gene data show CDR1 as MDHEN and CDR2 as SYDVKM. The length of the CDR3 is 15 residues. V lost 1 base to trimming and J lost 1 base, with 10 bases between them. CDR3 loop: CASSLSGHINYGYTF. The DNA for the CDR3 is TGTGCCAGCAGTTTATCTGGACACATTAACTATGGCTACACCTTC.

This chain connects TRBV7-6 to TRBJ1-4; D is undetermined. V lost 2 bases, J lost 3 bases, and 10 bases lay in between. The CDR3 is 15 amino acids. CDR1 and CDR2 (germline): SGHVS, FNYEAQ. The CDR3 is CASSLYPQANEKLFF. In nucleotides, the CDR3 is TGTGCCAGCAGCTTATATCCTCAGGCTAATGAAAAACTGTTTTTT.

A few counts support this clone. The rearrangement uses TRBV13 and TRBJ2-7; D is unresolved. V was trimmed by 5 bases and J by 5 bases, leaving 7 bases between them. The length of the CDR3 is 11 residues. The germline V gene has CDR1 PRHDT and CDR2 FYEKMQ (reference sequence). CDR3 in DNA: TGTGCCAGCAGCCTCCTCCACGAGCAGTACTTC. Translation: CASSLLHEQYF. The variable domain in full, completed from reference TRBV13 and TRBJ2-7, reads AAGVIQSPRHLIKEKRETATLKCYPIPRHDTVYWYQQGPGQDPQFLISFYEKMQSDKGSIPDRFSAQQFSDYHSELNMSSLELGDSALYFCASSLLHEQYFGPGTRLTVT.

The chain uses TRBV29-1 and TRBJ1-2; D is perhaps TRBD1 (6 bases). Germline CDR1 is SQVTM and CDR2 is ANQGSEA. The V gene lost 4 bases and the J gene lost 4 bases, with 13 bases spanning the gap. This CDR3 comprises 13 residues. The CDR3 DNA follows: TGCAGCGTTGGGTCGGGGGGCTCCTATGGCTACACCTTC. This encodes CSVGSGGSYGYTF.

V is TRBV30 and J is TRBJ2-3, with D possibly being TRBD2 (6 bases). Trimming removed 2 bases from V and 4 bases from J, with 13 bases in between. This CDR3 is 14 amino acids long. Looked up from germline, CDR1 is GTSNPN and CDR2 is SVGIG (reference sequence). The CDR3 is CAWSREWFADTQYF. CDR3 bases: TGTGCCTGGAGTCGGGAGTGGTTTGCAGATACGCAGTATTTT. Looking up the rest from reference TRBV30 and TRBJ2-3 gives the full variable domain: SQTIHQWPATLVQPVGSPLSLECTVEGTSNPNLYWYRQAAGRGLQLLFYSVGIGQISSEVPQNLSASRPQDRQFILSSKKLLLSDSGFYLCAWSREWFADTQYFGPGTRLTVL.

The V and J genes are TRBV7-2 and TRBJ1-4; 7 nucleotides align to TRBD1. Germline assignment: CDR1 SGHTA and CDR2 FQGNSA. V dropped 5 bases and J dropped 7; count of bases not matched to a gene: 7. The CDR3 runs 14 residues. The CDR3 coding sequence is TGTGCCAGCAGCCCGACAGGGACGGGTGAAAAACTGTTTTTT. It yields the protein CASSPTGTGEKLFF.

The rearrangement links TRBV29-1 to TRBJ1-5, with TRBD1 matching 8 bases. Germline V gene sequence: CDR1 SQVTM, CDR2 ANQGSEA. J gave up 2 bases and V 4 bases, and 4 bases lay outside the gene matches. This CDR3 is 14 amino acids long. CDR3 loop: CSVVDREGNQPQHF. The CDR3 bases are TGCAGCGTTGTGGACAGGGAGGGCAATCAGCCCCAGCATTTT.

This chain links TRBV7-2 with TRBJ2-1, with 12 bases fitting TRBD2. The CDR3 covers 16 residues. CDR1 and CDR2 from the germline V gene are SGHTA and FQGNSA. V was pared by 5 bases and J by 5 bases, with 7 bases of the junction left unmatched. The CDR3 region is CASSRTGTSGHNEQFF. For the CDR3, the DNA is TGTGCCAGCAGCCGTACCGGGACTAGCGGGCACAATGAGCAGTTCTTC.

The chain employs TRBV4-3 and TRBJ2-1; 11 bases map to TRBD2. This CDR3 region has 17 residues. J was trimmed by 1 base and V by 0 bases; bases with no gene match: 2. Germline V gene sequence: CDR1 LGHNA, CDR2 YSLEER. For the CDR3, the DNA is TGCGCCAGCAGCCAAGAGTTAGCGGGAGGGTCCTACAATGAGCAGTTCTTC. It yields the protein CASSQELAGGSYNEQFF.

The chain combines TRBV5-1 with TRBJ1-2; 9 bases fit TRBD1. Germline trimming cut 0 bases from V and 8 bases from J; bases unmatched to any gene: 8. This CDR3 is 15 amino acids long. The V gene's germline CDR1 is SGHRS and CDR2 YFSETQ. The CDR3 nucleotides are TGCGCCAGCAGCTTGGATTACGGACAGGGGCGCGGCTACACCTTC. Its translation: CASSLDYGQGRGYTF.

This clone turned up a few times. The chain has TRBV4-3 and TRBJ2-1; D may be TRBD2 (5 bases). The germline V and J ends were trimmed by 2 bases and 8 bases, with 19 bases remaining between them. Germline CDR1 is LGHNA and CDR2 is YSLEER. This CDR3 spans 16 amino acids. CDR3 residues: CASSQRPGGSGDEQFF. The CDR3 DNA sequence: TGCGCCAGCAGCCAACGACCTGGTGGGAGTGGGGATGAGCAGTTCTTC.

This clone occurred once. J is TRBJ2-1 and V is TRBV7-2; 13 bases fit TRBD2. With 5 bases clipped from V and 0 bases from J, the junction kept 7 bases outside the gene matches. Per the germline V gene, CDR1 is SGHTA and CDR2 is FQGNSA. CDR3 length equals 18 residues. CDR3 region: CASSAGLAGASSYNEQFF. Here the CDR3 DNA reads TGTGCCAGCAGCGCCGGACTAGCGGGAGCGAGCTCCTACAATGAGCAGTTCTTC.

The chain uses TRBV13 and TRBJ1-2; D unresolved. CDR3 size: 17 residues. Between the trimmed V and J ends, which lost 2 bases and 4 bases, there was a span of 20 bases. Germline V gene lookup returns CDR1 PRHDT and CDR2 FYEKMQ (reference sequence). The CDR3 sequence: CASSLRIGRLSPYGYTF. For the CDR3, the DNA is TGTGCCAGCAGCTTAAGAATAGGGAGGCTTTCCCCCTATGGCTACACCTTC. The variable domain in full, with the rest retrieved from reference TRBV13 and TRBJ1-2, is AAGVIQSPRHLIKEKRETATLKCYPIPRHDTVYWYQQGPGQDPQFLISFYEKMQSDKGSIPDRFSAQQFSDYHSELNMSSLELGDSALYFCASSLRIGRLSPYGYTFGSGTRLTVV.

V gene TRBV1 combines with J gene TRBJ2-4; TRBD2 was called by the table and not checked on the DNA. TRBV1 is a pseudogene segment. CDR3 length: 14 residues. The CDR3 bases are TGCACCAGCAGCCATGTGACGGAGGGAAACATTCAGTACTTC. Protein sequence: CTSSHVTEGNIQYF.

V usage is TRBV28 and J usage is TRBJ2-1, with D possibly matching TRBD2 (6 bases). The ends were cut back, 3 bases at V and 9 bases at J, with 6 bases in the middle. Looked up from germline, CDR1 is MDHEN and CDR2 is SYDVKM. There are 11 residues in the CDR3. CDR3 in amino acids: CASSFGGEQFF. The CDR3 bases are TGTGCCAGCAGTTTCGGGGGTGAGCAGTTCTTC.

The CDR3 protein is CASSRDRTGNQPQHF. In DNA form, the CDR3 reads TGTGCCAGTAGTAGGGACAGAACAGGCAATCAGCCCCAGCATTTT. V is TRBV19 and J is TRBJ1-5, with 7 bases fitting TRBD1. V lost 4 bases, J lost 2 bases, and 5 bases stayed unmatched. Germline CDR1 is LNHDA and CDR2 is SQIVND (reference sequence). The CDR3 runs 15 residues.

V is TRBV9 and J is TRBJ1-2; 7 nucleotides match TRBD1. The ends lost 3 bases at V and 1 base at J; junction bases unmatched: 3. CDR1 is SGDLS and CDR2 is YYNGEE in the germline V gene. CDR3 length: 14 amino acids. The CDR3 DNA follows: TGTGCCAGCAGCGAGACAGGGTTTAACTATGGCTACACCTTC. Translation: CASSETGFNYGYTF. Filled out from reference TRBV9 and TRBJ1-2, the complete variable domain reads DSGVTQTPKHLITATGQRVTLRCSPRSGDLSVYWYQQSLDQGLQFLIQYYNGEERAKGNILERFSAQQFPDLHSELNLSSLELGDSALYFCASSETGFNYGYTFGSGTRLTVV.

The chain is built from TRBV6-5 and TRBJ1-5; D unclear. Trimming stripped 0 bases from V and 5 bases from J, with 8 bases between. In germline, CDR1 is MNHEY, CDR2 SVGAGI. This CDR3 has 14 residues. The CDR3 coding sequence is TGTGCCAGCAGTTACTCTCAAGCGTATCAGCCCCAGCATTTT. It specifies CASSYSQAYQPQHF.

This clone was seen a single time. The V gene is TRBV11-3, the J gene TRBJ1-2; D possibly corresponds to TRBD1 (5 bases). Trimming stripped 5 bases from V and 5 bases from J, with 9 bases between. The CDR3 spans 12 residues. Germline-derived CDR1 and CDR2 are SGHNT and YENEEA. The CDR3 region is CASSGGTYGYTF. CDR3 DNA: TGTGCCAGCAGCGGCGGGACTTATGGCTACACCTTC.

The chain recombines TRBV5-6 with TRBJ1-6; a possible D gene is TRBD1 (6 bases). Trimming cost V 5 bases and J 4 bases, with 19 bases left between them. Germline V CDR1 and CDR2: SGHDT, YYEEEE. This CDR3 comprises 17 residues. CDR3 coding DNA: TGTGCCAGCAGTCCTCGGGTTCTACAGGGATATAATTCACCCCTCCACTTT. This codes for CASSPRVLQGYNSPLHF.

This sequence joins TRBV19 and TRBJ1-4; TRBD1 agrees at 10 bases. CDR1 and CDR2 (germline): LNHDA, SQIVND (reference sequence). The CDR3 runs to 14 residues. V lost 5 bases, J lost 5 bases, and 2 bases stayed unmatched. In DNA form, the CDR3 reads TGTGCCAGTAGTTGGGACAGGGGAAATGAAAAACTGTTTTTT. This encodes CASSWDRGNEKLFF. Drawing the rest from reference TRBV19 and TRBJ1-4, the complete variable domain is DGGITQSPKYLFRKEGQNVTLSCEQNLNHDAMYWYRQDPGQGLRLIYYSQIVNDFQKGDIAEGYSVSREKKESFPLTVTSAQKNPTAFYLCASSWDRGNEKLFFGSGTQLSVL.

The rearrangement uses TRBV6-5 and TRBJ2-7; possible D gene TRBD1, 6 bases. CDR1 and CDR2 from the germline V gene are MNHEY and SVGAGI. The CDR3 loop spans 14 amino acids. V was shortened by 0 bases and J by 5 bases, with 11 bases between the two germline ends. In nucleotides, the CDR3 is TGTGCCAGCAGTTACTCGGTGGACAGTGACGAGCAGTACTTC. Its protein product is CASSYSVDSDEQYF.

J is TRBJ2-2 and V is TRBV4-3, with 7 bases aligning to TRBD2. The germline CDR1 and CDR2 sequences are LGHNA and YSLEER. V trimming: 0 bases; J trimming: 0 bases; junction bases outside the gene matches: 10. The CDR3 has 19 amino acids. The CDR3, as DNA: TGCGCCAGCAGCCAAGAAGGTCTAGCGGTCCTTTCGAACACCGGGGAGCTGTTTTTT. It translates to CASSQEGLAVLSNTGELFF.

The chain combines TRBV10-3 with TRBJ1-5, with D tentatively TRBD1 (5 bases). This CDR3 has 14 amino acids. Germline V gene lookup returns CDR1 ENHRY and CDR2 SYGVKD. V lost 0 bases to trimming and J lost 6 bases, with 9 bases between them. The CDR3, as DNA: TGTGCCATCAGTGAGTCGGGGGAGGGTCAGCCCCAGCATTTT. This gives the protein CAISESGEGQPQHF.

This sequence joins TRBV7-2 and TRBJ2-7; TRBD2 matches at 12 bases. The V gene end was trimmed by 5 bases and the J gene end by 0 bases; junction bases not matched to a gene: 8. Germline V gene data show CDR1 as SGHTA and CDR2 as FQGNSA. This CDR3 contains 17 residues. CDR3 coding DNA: TGTGCCAGCAGCCTAGGACTAGCGGGATCCCCCTCCTACGAGCAGTACTTC. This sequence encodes CASSLGLAGSPSYEQYF.

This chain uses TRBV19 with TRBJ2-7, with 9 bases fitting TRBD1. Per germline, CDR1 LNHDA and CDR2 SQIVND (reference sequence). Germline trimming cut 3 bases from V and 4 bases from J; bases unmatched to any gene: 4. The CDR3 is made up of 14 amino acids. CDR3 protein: CASSMGQGGYEQYF. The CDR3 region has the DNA TGTGCCAGTAGTATGGGACAGGGCGGATACGAGCAGTACTTC.

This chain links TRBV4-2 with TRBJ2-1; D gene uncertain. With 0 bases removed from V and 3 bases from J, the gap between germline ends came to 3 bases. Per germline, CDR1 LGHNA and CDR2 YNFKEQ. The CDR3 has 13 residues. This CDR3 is CASSQDLYNEQFF. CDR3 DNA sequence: TGTGCCAGCAGCCAAGATCTCTACAATGAGCAGTTCTTC.

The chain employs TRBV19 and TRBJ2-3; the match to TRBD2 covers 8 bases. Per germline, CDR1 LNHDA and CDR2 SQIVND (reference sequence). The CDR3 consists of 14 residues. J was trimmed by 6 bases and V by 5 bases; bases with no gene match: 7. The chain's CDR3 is CASSPGTRGDTQYF. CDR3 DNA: TGTGCCAGTAGTCCCGGGACTAGAGGCGATACGCAGTATTTT.

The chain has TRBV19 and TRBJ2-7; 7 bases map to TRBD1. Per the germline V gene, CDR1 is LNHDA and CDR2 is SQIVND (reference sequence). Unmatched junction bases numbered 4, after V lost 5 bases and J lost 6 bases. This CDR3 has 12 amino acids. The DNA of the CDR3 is TGTGCCAGTAGTCCAACAGGGGTCGAGCAGTACTTC. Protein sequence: CASSPTGVEQYF.

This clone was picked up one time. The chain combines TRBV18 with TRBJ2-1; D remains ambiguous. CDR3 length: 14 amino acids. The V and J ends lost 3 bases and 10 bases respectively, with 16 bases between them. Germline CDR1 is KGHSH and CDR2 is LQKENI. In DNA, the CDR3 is TGTGCCAGCTCACCCGAGTTAACTTCCCGAGAGCAGTTCTTC. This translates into CASSPELTSREQFF.